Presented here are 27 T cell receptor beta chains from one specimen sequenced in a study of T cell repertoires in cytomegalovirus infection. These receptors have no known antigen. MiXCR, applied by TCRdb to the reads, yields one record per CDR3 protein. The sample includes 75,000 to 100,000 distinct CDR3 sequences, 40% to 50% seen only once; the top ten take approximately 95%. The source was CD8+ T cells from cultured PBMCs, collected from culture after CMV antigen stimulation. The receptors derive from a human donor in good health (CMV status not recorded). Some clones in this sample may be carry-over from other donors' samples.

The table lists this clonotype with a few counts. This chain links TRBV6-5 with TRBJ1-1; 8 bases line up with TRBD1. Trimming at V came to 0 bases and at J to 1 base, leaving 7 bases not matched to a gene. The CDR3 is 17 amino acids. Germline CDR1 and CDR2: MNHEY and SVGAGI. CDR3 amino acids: CASSYSATGVGNTEAFF. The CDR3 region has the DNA TGTGCCAGCAGTTACTCGGCGACAGGGGTGGGGAACACTGAAGCTTTCTTT.

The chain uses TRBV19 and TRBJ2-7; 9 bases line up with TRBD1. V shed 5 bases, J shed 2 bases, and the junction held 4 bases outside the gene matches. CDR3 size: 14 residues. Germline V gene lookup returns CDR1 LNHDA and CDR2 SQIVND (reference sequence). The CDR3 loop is CASSPWTGAYEQYF. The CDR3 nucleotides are TGTGCCAGTAGTCCGTGGACAGGGGCCTACGAGCAGTACTTC.

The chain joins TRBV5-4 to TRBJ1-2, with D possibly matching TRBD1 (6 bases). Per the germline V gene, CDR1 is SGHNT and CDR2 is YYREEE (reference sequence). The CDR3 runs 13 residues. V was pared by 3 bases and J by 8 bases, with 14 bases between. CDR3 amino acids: CASSSADSWGYTF. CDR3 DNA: TGTGCCAGCAGCTCGGCGGACAGTTGGGGCTACACCTTC.

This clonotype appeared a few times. This CDR3 reads CASSLKGQGKHF. As DNA, the CDR3 is TGTGCCAGCAGCTTAAAGGGACAGGGTAAACATTTT. The chain joins TRBV7-2 to TRBJ1-5; 9 nucleotides align to TRBD1. The V and J ends lost 2 bases and 16 bases, in that order; junction bases with no gene match: 6. Germline-derived CDR1 and CDR2 are SGHTA and FQGNSA. The length of the CDR3 is 12 residues.

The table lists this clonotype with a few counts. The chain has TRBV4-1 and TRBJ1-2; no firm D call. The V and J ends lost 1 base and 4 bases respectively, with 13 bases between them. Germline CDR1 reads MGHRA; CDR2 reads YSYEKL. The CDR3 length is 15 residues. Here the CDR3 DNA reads TGCGCCAGCAGCCAAGGGTTGGGGTCCGGCTATGGCTACACCTTC. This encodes CASSQGLGSGYGYTF.

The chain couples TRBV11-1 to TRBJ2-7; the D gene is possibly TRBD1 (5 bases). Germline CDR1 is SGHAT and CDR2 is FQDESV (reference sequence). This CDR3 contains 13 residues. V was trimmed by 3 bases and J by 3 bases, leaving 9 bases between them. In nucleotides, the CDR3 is TGTGCCAGCAGCTTGAGCCAGGGCTACGAGCAGTACTTC. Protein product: CASSLSQGYEQYF.

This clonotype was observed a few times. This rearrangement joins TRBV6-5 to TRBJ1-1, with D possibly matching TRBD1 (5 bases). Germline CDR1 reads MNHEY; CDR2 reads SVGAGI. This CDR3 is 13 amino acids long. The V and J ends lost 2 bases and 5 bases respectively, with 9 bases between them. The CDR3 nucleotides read TGTGCCAGCAGTTACAAGGGGCTGACTGAAGCTTTCTTT. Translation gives CASSYKGLTEAFF.

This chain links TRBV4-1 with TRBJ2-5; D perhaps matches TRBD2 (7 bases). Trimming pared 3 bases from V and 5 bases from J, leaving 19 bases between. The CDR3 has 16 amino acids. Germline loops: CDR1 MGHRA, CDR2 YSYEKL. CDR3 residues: CASSHLAGRGGETQYF. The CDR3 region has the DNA TGCGCCAGCAGCCACCTTGCGGGGAGGGGGGGGGAGACCCAGTACTTC.

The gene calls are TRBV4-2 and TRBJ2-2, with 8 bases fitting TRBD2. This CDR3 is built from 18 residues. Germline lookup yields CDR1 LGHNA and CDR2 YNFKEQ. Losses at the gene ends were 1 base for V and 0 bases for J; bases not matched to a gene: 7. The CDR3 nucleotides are TGTGCCAGCAGCCAAGCGTCGGGACTAGGCGCGAACACCGGGGAGCTGTTTTTT. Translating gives CASSQASGLGANTGELFF.

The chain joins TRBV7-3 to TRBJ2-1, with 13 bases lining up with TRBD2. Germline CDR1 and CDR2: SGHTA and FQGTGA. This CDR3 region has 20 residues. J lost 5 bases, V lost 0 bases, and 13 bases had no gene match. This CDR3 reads CASSLTPRTSGSPHHNEQFF. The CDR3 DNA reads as TGTGCCAGCAGCTTAACTCCTCGGACTAGCGGGAGTCCCCATCACAATGAGCAGTTCTTC.

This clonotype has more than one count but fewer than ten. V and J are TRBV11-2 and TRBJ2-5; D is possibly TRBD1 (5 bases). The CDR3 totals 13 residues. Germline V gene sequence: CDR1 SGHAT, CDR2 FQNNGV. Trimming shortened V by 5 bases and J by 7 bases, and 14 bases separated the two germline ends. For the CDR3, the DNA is TGTGCCAGCAGCCGTCCAGGGCTGGGGACCCAGTACTTC. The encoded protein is CASSRPGLGTQYF.

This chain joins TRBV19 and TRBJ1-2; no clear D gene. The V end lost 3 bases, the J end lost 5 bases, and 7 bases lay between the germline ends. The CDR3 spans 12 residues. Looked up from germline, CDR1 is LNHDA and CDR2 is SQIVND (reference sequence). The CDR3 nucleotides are TGTGCCAGTAGTATCGATCCTTATGGCTACACCTTC. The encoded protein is CASSIDPYGYTF. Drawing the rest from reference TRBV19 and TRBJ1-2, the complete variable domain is DGGITQSPKYLFRKEGQNVTLSCEQNLNHDAMYWYRQDPGQGLRLIYYSQIVNDFQKGDIAEGYSVSREKKESFPLTVTSAQKNPTAFYLCASSIDPYGYTFGSGTRLTVV.

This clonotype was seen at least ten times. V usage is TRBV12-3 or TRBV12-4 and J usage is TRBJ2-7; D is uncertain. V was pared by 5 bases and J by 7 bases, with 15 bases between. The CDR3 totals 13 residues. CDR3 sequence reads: CASSPPAPWEQYF. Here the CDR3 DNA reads TGTGCCAGCAGTCCGCCGGCTCCCTGGGAGCAGTACTTC.

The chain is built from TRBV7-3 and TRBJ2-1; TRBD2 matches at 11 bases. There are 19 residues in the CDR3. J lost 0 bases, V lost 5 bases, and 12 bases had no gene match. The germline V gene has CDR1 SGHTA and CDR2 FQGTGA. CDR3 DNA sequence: TGTGCCAGCAGCCCCAGTCTAGCGGGGGGCCAGAGCTCCTACAATGAGCAGTTCTTC. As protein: CASSPSLAGGQSSYNEQFF.

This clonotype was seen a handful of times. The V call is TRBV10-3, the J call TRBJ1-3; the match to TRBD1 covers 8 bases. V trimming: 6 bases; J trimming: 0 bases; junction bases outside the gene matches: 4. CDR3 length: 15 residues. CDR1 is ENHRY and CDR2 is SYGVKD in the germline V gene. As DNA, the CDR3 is TGTGCCATCAGGGGACAGGCCGTCTCTGGAAACACCATATATTTT. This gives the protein CAIRGQAVSGNTIYF.

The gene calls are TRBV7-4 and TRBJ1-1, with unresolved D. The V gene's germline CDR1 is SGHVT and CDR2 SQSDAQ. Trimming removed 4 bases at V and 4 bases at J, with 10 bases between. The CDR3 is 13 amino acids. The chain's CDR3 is CASSSSGITEAFF. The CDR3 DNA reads TGTGCCAGCAGCTCCTCAGGTATCACTGAAGCTTTCTTT.

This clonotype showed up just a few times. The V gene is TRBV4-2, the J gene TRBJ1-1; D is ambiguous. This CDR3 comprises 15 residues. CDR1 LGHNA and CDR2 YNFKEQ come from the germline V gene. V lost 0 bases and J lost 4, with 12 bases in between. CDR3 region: CASSQDLWSPTEAFF. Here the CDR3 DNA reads TGTGCCAGCAGCCAAGATCTCTGGTCGCCCACTGAAGCTTTCTTT.

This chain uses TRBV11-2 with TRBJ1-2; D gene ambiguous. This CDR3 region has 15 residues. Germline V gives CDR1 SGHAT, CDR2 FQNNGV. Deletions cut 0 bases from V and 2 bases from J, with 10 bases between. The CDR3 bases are TGTGCCAGCAGCTTAGATAGGGCAGTCAACTATGGCTACACCTTC. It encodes CASSLDRAVNYGYTF.

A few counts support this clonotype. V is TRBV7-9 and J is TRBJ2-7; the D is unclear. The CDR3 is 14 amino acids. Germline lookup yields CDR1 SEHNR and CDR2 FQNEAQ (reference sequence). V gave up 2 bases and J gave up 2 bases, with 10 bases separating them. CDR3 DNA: TGTGCCAGCAGCTTACCAGGACGGGCCTACGAGCAGTACTTC. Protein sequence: CASSLPGRAYEQYF. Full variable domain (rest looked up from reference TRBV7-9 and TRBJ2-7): DTGVSQNPRHKITKRGQNVTFRCDPISEHNRLYWYRQTLGQGPEFLTYFQNEAQLEKSRLLSDRFSAERPKGSFSTLEIQRTEQGDSAMYLCASSLPGRAYEQYFGPGTRLTVT.

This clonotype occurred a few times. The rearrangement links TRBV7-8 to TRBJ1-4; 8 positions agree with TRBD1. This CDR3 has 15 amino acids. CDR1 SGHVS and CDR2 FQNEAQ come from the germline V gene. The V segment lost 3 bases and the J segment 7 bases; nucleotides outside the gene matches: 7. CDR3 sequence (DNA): TGTGCCAGCAGCTTGGGGACAGGATTGGGTGAAAAACTGTTTTTT. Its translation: CASSLGTGLGEKLFF. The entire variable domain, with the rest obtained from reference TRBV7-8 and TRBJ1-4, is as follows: GAGVSQSPRYKVAKRGQDVALRCDPISGHVSLFWYQQALGQGPEFLTYFQNEAQLDKSGLPSDRFFAERPEGSVSTLKIQRTQQEDSAVYLCASSLGTGLGEKLFFGSGTQLSVL.

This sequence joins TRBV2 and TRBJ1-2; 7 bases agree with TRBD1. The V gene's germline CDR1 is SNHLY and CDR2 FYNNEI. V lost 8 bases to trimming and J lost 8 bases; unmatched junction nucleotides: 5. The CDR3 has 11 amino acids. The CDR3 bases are TGTGCCAGCGGCGACAGGGACGGCTACACCTTC. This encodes CASGDRDGYTF.

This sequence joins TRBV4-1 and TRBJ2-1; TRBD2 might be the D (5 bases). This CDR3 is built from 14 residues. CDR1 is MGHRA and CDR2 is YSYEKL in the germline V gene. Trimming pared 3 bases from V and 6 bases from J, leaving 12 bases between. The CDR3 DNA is TGCGCCAGCAGCCAGGGAAGGGAGAGCAATGAGCAGTTCTTC. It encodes CASSQGRESNEQFF.

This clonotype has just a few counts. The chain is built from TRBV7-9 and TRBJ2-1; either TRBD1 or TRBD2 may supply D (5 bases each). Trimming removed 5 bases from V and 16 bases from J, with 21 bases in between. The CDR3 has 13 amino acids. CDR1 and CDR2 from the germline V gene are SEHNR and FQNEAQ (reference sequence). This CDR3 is CASSPGAVWSSFF. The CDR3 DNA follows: TGTGCCAGCAGCCCCGGGGCTGTATGGAGTAGTTTCTTC.

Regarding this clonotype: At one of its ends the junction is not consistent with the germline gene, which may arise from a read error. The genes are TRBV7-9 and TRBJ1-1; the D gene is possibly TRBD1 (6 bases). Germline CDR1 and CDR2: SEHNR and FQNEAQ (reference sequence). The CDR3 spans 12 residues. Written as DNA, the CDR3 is TGTGCCAGCAGCATGGACAGCTCTGAGGCTTTCTTT. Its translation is CASSMDSSEAFF.

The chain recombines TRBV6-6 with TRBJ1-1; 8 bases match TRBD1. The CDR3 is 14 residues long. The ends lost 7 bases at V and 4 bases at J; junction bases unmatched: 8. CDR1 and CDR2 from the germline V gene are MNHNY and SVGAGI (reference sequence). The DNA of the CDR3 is TGTGCCAGCATTATAGACAGGGGAGGCACTGAAGCTTTCTTT. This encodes CASIIDRGGTEAFF.

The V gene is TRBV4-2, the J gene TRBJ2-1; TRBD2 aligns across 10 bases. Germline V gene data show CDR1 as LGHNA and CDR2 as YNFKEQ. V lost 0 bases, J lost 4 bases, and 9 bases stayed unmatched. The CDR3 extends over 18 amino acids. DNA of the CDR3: TGTGCCAGCAGCCAAGATTCTTGGCCAGCGGGAGGGTACAATGAGCAGTTCTTC. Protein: CASSQDSWPAGGYNEQFF.

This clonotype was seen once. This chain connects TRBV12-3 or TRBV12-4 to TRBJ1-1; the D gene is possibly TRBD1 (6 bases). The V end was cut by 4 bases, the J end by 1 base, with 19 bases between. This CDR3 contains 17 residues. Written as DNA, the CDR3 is TGTGCCAGCAGTTGGGCGGGGGCAGGTCCCCGGAACACTGAAGCTTTCTTT. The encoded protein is CASSWAGAGPRNTEAFF.